A selection of T cell receptor beta chains follows, all from one sample in a study of T cell responses to AZD1222 COVID-19 vaccine. Sequencing used immunoSEQ multiplex PCR; TCRdb keeps in-frame clones, though not all of them. The sample shows roughly 100,000 clones, about nine tenths of them seen only once. Sequencing used peripheral blood, obtained 28 days after the second dose of the MenACWY control vaccine. The receptors derive from an adult who received the MenACWY meningococcal vaccine as a control. Each CDR3 is given with its conserved first and last residue. Each record gives: J gene, V gene, CDR3 protein.

J gene: TRBJ1-5; V gene: TRBV6-5; CDR3 protein: CASSYRGGQPQHF
J gene: TRBJ2-3; V gene: TRBV27; CDR3 protein: CASSLEGATQYF
J gene: TRBJ1-1; V gene: TRBV18; CDR3 protein: CASRDGLNTEAFF
J gene: TRBJ1-2; V gene: TRBV7-9; CDR3 protein: CASSAGFSYGYTF
J gene: TRBJ2-7; V gene: TRBV30; CDR3 protein: CAWSVGGQGAHEQYF
J gene: TRBJ1-1; V gene: TRBV18; CDR3 protein: CASSPGNRGDTEAFF
J gene: TRBJ1-6; V gene: TRBV6-5; CDR3 protein: CASSYLGVSTNSPLHF
J gene: TRBJ1-2; V gene: TRBV28; CDR3 protein: CASSTTGGGYGLYGYTF
J gene: TRBJ2-7; V gene: TRBV5-1; CDR3 protein: CASSLPRTGATYEQYF
J gene: TRBJ2-2; V gene: TRBV5-1; CDR3 protein: CASSPGTGDTGELFF
J gene: TRBJ1-4; V gene: TRBV11-2; CDR3 protein: CASSPTTGQANEKLFF
J gene: TRBJ2-7; V gene: TRBV29-1; CDR3 protein: CSVEVGSLYEQYF
J gene: TRBJ1-2; V gene: TRBV1; CDR3 protein: CTSHRDRYGYTF
J gene: TRBJ1-6; V gene: TRBV28; CDR3 protein: CASSLSLGMGSYNSPLHF
J gene: TRBJ1-2; V gene: TRBV28; CDR3 protein: CASREVGQGARGYTF
J gene: TRBJ1-3; V gene: TRBV7-3; CDR3 protein: CASSVDRAGNTIYF
J gene: TRBJ2-5; V gene: TRBV18; CDR3 protein: CASSPGTAQETQYF
J gene: TRBJ1-2; V gene: TRBV4-1; CDR3 protein: CASSRDRGWGYTF
J gene: TRBJ2-5; V gene: TRBV2; CDR3 protein: CASSPRTDQETQYF
J gene: TRBJ2-7; V gene: TRBV2; CDR3 protein: CASSGFPDSEQYF
J gene: TRBJ2-7; V gene: TRBV6-2/TRBV6-3; CDR3 protein: CASSFTLGSYEQYF
J gene: TRBJ2-3; V gene: TRBV10-3; CDR3 protein: CAISPREADTQYF
J gene: TRBJ2-7; V gene: TRBV4-1; CDR3 protein: CASSQEIEDSSYEQYF
J gene: TRBJ1-1; V gene: TRBV10-1; CDR3 protein: CASSGLRNREAFF
J gene: TRBJ1-6; V gene: TRBV27; CDR3 protein: CASSAQGATYNSPLHF
J gene: TRBJ1-5; V gene: TRBV10-3; CDR3 protein: CAISEVGGKNTQNQPQHF
J gene: TRBJ2-5; V gene: TRBV7-3; CDR3 protein: CASSSQGSPETQYF
J gene: TRBJ1-5; V gene: TRBV28; CDR3 protein: CASSSEINQPQHF
J gene: TRBJ1-6; V gene: TRBV19; CDR3 protein: CASTLGQGANSPLHF
J gene: TRBJ2-3; V gene: TRBV6-2/TRBV6-3; CDR3 protein: CASSTPNLAGGDTDTQYF
J gene: TRBJ2-2; V gene: TRBV4-2; CDR3 protein: CASSHRNTGASLRRGELFF
J gene: TRBJ1-5; V gene: TRBV12-5; CDR3 protein: CASGLGTNQPQHF
J gene: TRBJ2-3; V gene: TRBV24-1; CDR3 protein: CATSEPASGGRVDTQYF
J gene: TRBJ2-6; V gene: TRBV6-5; CDR3 protein: CASSPIEAGANVLTF
J gene: TRBJ1-1; V gene: TRBV2; CDR3 protein: CASRTANTEAFF
J gene: TRBJ1-1; V gene: TRBV18; CDR3 protein: CASSPGRSEAFF
J gene: TRBJ2-5; V gene: TRBV5-1; CDR3 protein: CASSLGAGEETQYF
J gene: TRBJ2-2; V gene: TRBV13; CDR3 protein: CASSAMDTGELFF
J gene: TRBJ1-6; V gene: TRBV19; CDR3 protein: CASSRAQNNSPLHF